The 22 T cell receptor beta chains presented below share a single source sample, sequenced in a study of beta chain features in type 1 diabetes. Sequenced material consisted of expressed TCRB transcripts (all of the isolated RNA was reverse transcribed). Profiling relied on immunoSEQ multiplex PCR, and the TCRdb table lists in-frame clones only, not all of them. The data contain about 260,000 clones, approximately 25% of them singletons. Study results and caveats: Shorter TCRB CDR3s, moderately but significantly so, were found in Type 1 diabetes patients in all four CD4+ subsets.

No antigen is known for these receptors. The sequencing input was naive CD4+ T cells from blood. The receptors derive from a woman aged 25-40 years with type 1 diabetes.

The gene calls are TRBV5-4 and TRBJ2-3; D remains unclear. The CDR3 sequence is 12 residues long. Deletions cut 4 bases from V and 0 bases from J, with 3 bases between. From germline, CDR1 is SGHNT and CDR2 YYREEE (reference sequence). CDR3 coding DNA: TGTGCCAGCAGCCTCAGCACAGATACGCAGTATTTT. Residues: CASSLSTDTQYF. Supplemented by reference TRBV5-4 and TRBJ2-3, the full variable domain reads ETGVTQSPTHLIKTRGQQVTLRCSSQSGHNTVSWYQQALGQGPQFIFQYYREEENGRGNFPPRFSGLQFPNYSSELNVNALELDDSALYLCASSLSTDTQYFGPGTRLTVL.

This clone was counted between two and nine times. V and J are TRBV6-5 and TRBJ2-7; 9 nucleotides align to TRBD1. The junction had 7 bases not matched to a gene; V was cut back by 6 bases and J by 4 bases. This CDR3 has 14 amino acids. CDR1 and CDR2 from the germline V gene are MNHEY and SVGAGI. CDR3 amino acids: CASRRDREGYEQYF. Here the CDR3 DNA reads TGTGCCAGCAGGCGGGACAGGGAAGGGTACGAGCAGTACTTC.

This sequence joins TRBV6-1 and TRBJ1-4, with 9 bases identical to TRBD1. V dropped 5 bases and J dropped 7; count of bases not matched to a gene: 5. This CDR3 comprises 14 residues. Germline V lookup: CDR1 MNHNS, CDR2 SASEGT. In nucleotides, the CDR3 is TGTGCCAGCAGTCCCGGGACAGGGCTTGAAAAACTGTTTTTT. It specifies CASSPGTGLEKLFF.

This clone occurred a few times. The J gene is TRBJ1-5, the V gene TRBV4-1; tentative D call: TRBD1 (6 bases). Germline CDR1 MGHRA, CDR2 YSYEKL. V lost 1 base to trimming and J lost 7 bases, with 20 bases between them. The CDR3 extends over 17 amino acids. Here the CDR3 DNA reads TGCGCCAGCAGCCAAGCTCCCCGGGGGGGGCGAGGCCAGCCCCAGCATTTT. The encoded protein is CASSQAPRGGRGQPQHF.

This clone has only one observation. The rearrangement joins TRBV5-6 to TRBJ1-2; no clear D. Germline V CDR1 and CDR2: SGHDT, YYEEEE. The CDR3 spans 13 residues. V gave up 0 bases and J gave up 7 bases, with 10 bases separating them. The CDR3 region is CASSLERTSGYTF. The CDR3 nucleotides are TGTGCCAGCAGCTTGGAGCGAACGAGTGGCTACACCTTC.

This clone showed up just a few times. V usage is TRBV21-1 and J usage is TRBJ2-1; TRBD2 is the table's D call, not checked against the DNA. TRBV21-1 represents a pseudogene. CDR3 length equals 15 residues. The CDR3 reads CASSKLFGGKQEQFF. CDR3 DNA: TGTGCCAGCAGCAAATTATTCGGGGGTAAACAGGAGCAGTTCTTC.

This clone came up once. This rearrangement joins TRBV11-3 to TRBJ2-1; a weak D match, TRBD2 (5 bases). Germline lookup yields CDR1 SGHNT and CDR2 YENEEA. This CDR3 is 15 amino acids long. The V end lost 6 bases, the J end lost 8 bases, and 20 bases lay between the germline ends. This chain's CDR3 is CASSEGLMGWDEQFF. The CDR3 DNA follows: TGTGCCAGCAGTGAAGGACTGATGGGGTGGGATGAGCAGTTCTTC.

About this clone itself: This sample includes further DNA sequences coding for the same CDR3. The rearrangement joins TRBV5-4 to TRBJ2-1, with 8 bases fitting TRBD1. Germline trimming cut 0 bases from V and 7 bases from J; bases unmatched to any gene: 0. CDR3 length: 13 amino acids. Germline V lookup: CDR1 SGHNT, CDR2 YYREEE (reference sequence). The DNA of the CDR3 is TGTGCCAGCAGCTTGGGACAGGGGAATGAGCAGTTCTTC. Translation: CASSLGQGNEQFF.

The genes are TRBV6-1 and TRBJ2-3; tentative D call: TRBD2 (5 bases). In germline, CDR1 is MNHNS, CDR2 SASEGT. V lost 3 bases and J 1 base, leaving 11 bases between the germline ends. This CDR3 has 15 amino acids. The CDR3 sequence: CASSDEAVRTDTQYF. CDR3 sequence (DNA): TGTGCCAGCAGTGACGAAGCGGTTCGCACAGATACGCAGTATTTT.

CDR3 nucleotide sequence: TGTGCCGTAATCCGGGACAGAAAGAATGAAAAACTGTTTTTT. It codes for CAVIRDRKNEKLFF. The rearrangement uses TRBV30 and TRBJ1-4, with TRBD1 matching over 7 bases. The ends lost 8 bases at V and 5 bases at J; junction bases unmatched: 11. CDR1 is GTSNPN, CDR2 SVGIG, per germline (reference sequence). The CDR3 totals 14 residues.

CDR3: CAWTSGSGVSEQFF. The CDR3 DNA sequence: TGTGCCTGGACCTCGGGGTCGGGAGTGAGTGAGCAGTTCTTC. The chain uses TRBV30 and TRBJ2-1; D is perhaps TRBD2 (6 bases). Germline CDR1 reads GTSNPN; CDR2 reads SVGIG (reference sequence). CDR3 size: 14 residues. V was pared by 4 bases and J by 9 bases, with 19 bases between.

The table lists this clone with a few counts. The genes are TRBV9 and TRBJ2-3; tentatively, D is TRBD1 (5 bases). CDR3 length equals 14 residues. V lost 3 bases and J 5 bases, leaving 13 bases between the germline ends. Germline assignment: CDR1 SGDLS and CDR2 YYNGEE. Here the CDR3 DNA reads TGTGCCAGCAGCGAGACAGTACCAGGAGATACGCAGTATTTT. Its translation: CASSETVPGDTQYF.

The chain has TRBV18 and TRBJ2-1, with D hard to call. The germline V and J ends were trimmed by 2 bases and 5 bases, with 16 bases remaining between them. The CDR3 is made up of 16 amino acids. The germline V gene has CDR1 KGHSH and CDR2 LQKENI. In DNA form, the CDR3 reads TGTGCCAGCTCACCATTAGGTAGCAAACCGCACAATGAGCAGTTCTTC. It encodes CASSPLGSKPHNEQFF.

This clone was observed a handful of times. The chain links TRBV15 to TRBJ2-1; tentative D call: TRBD1 (5 bases). CDR1 and CDR2 (germline): LNHNV, YYDKDF (reference sequence). Trimming took off 2 bases at V and 5 bases at J, with 10 bases between the two ends. The CDR3 has 14 residues. CDR3 residues: CATSRQGRHNEQFF. CDR3 DNA: TGTGCCACCAGCAGACAGGGTCGACACAATGAGCAGTTCTTC.

The V call is TRBV18, the J call TRBJ2-1; TRBD2 aligns across 8 bases. The germline V gene encodes CDR1 KGHSH and CDR2 LQKENI. The V gene end was trimmed by 4 bases and the J gene end by 0 bases; junction bases not matched to a gene: 8. CDR3 size: 17 residues. The CDR3 is CASSRSTSGSSYNEQFF. The CDR3 nucleotides read TGTGCCAGCTCACGATCTACTAGCGGTAGCTCCTACAATGAGCAGTTCTTC.

This sequence joins TRBV4-1 and TRBJ2-7; 9 nucleotides match TRBD2. V trimming: 4 bases; J trimming: 1 base; junction bases outside the gene matches: 8. CDR3 length equals 16 residues. Per the germline V gene, CDR1 is MGHRA and CDR2 is YSYEKL. CDR3 residues: CASSPLWLAGSYEQYF. As DNA, the CDR3 is TGCGCCAGCAGCCCCCTTTGGCTAGCGGGGTCCTACGAGCAGTACTTC.

This clone was recorded a few times. The V call is TRBV27, the J call TRBJ2-1; D is unresolved. Trimming took 2 bases from V and 0 from J, leaving 8 bases between them. The CDR3 contains 15 residues. The V gene's germline CDR1 is MNHEY and CDR2 SMNVEV (reference sequence). The CDR3 protein is CASSLMASSYNEQFF. The CDR3 region has the DNA TGTGCCAGCAGTTTAATGGCTAGCTCCTACAATGAGCAGTTCTTC.

About this clone itself: Mismatch with germline at one junction end may stem from a read error. This sequence joins TRBV4-1 and TRBJ2-2, with 16 nucleotides matching TRBD2. This CDR3 is built from 18 residues. Germline values: CDR1 MGHRA, CDR2 YSYEKL. CDR3 protein: CASSKEGTSGRGTGELFF. CDR3 coding DNA: TGCGCCAGCAGCAAAGAGGGGACTAGCGGGAGGGGCACCGGGGAGCTGTTTTTT.

A few counts support this clone. The rearrangement joins TRBV19 to TRBJ2-7, with a weak D call TRBD1 (6 bases). The ends were cut back, 6 bases at V and 1 base at J, with 13 bases in the middle. Germline CDR1 and CDR2: LNHDA and SQIVND (reference sequence). This CDR3 has 14 residues. CDR3 in amino acids: CASRGAVSSYEQYF. CDR3 nucleotide sequence: TGTGCCAGTAGGGGGGCAGTCAGTTCCTACGAGCAGTACTTC. Based on the CDR3 plus reference TRBV19 and TRBJ2-7, the full variable domain is DGGITQSPKYLFRKEGQNVTLSCEQNLNHDAMYWYRQDPGQGLRLIYYSQIVNDFQKGDIAEGYSVSREKKESFPLTVTSAQKNPTAFYLCASRGAVSSYEQYFGPGTRLTVT.

The V and J genes are TRBV30 and TRBJ1-5; D might be TRBD1 (5 bases). V was trimmed by 3 bases and J by 7 bases, leaving 10 bases between them. The CDR3 totals 12 residues. The V gene's germline CDR1 is GTSNPN and CDR2 SVGIG (reference sequence). CDR3 sequence reads: CAWSGGGQPQHF. The CDR3 nucleotides are TGTGCCTGGAGCGGGGGGGGGCAGCCCCAGCATTTT.

This clone has more than one count but fewer than ten. The chain links TRBV5-4 to TRBJ2-1; 9 nucleotides agree with TRBD2. Trimming at V came to 0 bases and at J to 6 bases, leaving 7 bases not matched to a gene. This CDR3 is 16 amino acids long. Per the germline V gene, CDR1 is SGHNT and CDR2 is YYREEE (reference sequence). This chain's CDR3 is CASSLVGASGINEQFF. For the CDR3, the DNA is TGTGCCAGCAGCTTGGTAGGCGCTAGCGGGATCAATGAGCAGTTCTTC.

The CDR3 DNA sequence: TGTGCCAGCAGCGTAGCGGGCGGGAGGCCCCAAGAGACCCAGTACTTC. This gives the protein CASSVAGGRPQETQYF. This chain links TRBV9 with TRBJ2-5, with 8 bases identical to TRBD2. Per germline, CDR1 SGDLS and CDR2 YYNGEE. The trim removed 0 bases at V and 1 base at J, leaving 5 bases unmatched. The CDR3 runs 16 residues. Full variable domain (outside the CDR3, taken from reference TRBV9 and TRBJ2-5): DSGVTQTPKHLITATGQRVTLRCSPRSGDLSVYWYQQSLDQGLQFLIQYYNGEERAKGNILERFSAQQFPDLHSELNLSSLELGDSALYFCASSVAGGRPQETQYFGPGTRLLVL.